Below, one T cell receptor beta chain is given with its context. The specificity of this receptor is unknown. Distinct nucleotide sequences in the sample also encode this CDR3. The method behind the library was the immunoSEQ multiplex PCR assay. The multiplex PCR relied on a mix of 60 forward primers for TCR Vbeta segments and 13 reverse primers for TCR Jbeta segments. The CDR3 region of rearranged TCR beta genes was amplified from genomic DNA with a multiplex PCR assay. The amplified TCR beta libraries were sequenced on the Illumina HiSeq System as 87-base-pair reads. Concerning the study's data processing: A later analysis counted tens of millions of unique TCR beta chains across the 500 to 850 repertoires, and 10 million to 11 million of these chains were shared by at least two donors. Raw reads were error-corrected and collapsed into unique sequences with a nearest-neighbor algorithm that merged closely related sequences to remove PCR and sequencing errors. To assign V, D and J gene segments, CDR3 sequences were aligned to IMGT reference sequences. For a sequence to be retained, at least a six-nucleotide match to both a V gene segment and a J gene segment was required. Rearrangements were classified as productive when the CDR3 lacked stop codons and remained in frame with V and J, and all other rearrangements were classified as non-productive. Following IMGT convention, CDR3 was defined as the stretch from the second conserved V-encoded cysteine to the conserved J-encoded phenylalanine. Sequences without an unambiguous match to a single V gene segment were excluded from the earlier analysis of several hundred of the donors. In an earlier analysis of several hundred of the donors, V segments were called functional above 56.7% productive rearrangements and were called segregating when the between-donor standard deviation exceeded 5%. To diagnose cytomegalovirus status from the catalog of TCR beta chain sequences, a statistical classification framework was built. In a later analysis, TCR nucleotide sequences were compared against IMGT/GENE-DB human TR gene sequences so that V and J genes could be assigned. A later analysis assigned CDR3 sequences and most-parsimonious VDJ recombination scenarios with the TCRdist pipeline. In a later analysis, every TCR beta chain was defined by the combination of its CDR3 amino acid sequence and its V-gene family, and reads without a unique V-gene family were dropped. As a way to deal with suspected cross-contamination and a sequencing artifact, a later analysis dropped roughly 600 nucleotide sequences that were highly shared and had low generation probability. A later analysis calculated a clonal expansion index for each public chain from normalized within-repertoire ranks of inferred template counts. Generation probabilities in a later analysis came from a VDJ recombination model fitted to out-of-frame rearrangements, and those results were checked against IGoR. Hypergeometric tests were used in a later analysis to score TCR-TCR, TCR-HLA and TCR-CMV co-occurrence, with a repertoire-size bias correction applied to the TCR pairs. A later analysis estimated false discovery rates by permuting HLA or CMV assignments 20 times. In a later analysis, co-occurring TCRs were grouped using DBSCAN, with TCRdist sequence similarity added in when clustering inside HLA-allele-positive subsets. Repertoires with fewer than 30,000 or more than 120,000 public chains, plus five repertoires with anomalous nucleotide sharing, were excluded from co-occurrence clustering. TCRdb carries this immuneACCESS record with in-frame sequences only. Its versions omit some clonotypes, under half of them owing to an unresolved V gene in the studies checked, with the rest unexplained. Clone size and the V and J calls come from that table; the DNA yielded D and trimming. The sample's records list about 110,000 clones. The ten top clones hold more than 3% of the sample.

The data were obtained in a study of cytomegalovirus exposure and HLA in healthy donors (dated by TCRdb to 2016 to 2017). Notes on the research overall: According to an earlier analysis of around 600 of the donors, about 190 million T cells yielded 90 million to 140 million unique TCR beta sequences and around 280 Gb of sequence data. Among the approximately 420 genotyped donors, roughly 80% belonged to the genetic ancestry cluster associated with self-reported Caucasian donors. The study used immunosequencing to profile the T cell repertoires of approximately 690 subjects and linked those repertoires to cytomegalovirus serostatus. Typing coverage varied by locus: roughly 629-630 donors for A, B, C, DRB1 and DQB1; under 550 for DQA1; more than 600 for DPA1; roughly 450 for DPB1. Besides the first cohort of approximately 710 subjects, a separate validation cohort made up of 120 different subjects was used. Five DR-DQ haplotypes were handled as single units for association and clustering, since linkage in the cohort was strong. Every repertoire in the discovery cohort had been generated on one and the same sequencing platform. Donor age, sex, ethnicity and CMV serostatus were collected together with the repertoire data. To predict cytomegalovirus infection status, the study brought together high-throughput TCR immunosequencing, statistical association of individual TCRs with disease status, and machine learning. Rather than using new phenotypic data, the later analysis identified candidate immune exposures from TCR beta sequences and from how often those sequences occurred across donors. Class I and class II HLA loci were covered by the typing at four-digit resolution. Among around 400 genotyped donors of the cohort, an average of approximately 240,000 unique TCR beta nucleotide sequences was sequenced per donor, of which about 20% were non-productive. A later analysis re-analyzed previously published TCR beta repertoires from 500 to 700 donors and added high-resolution HLA genotyping to study TCR occurrence patterns. An early release covering roughly 640 HLA-typed donors comprised approximately 290 gigabases of sequencing data and 85 million or so unique TCR sequences. An earlier analysis of 587 of the donors applied high-throughput TCR beta sequencing to assess whether each TCR beta V gene segment acted as functional or pseudogenic. A later genetic analysis used genome-wide SNP genotypes for 398 of the 666 donors, treating that subset as a discovery cohort. The study aimed to test whether signatures of past pathogen exposure could be identified by cataloging public T cell receptors. The full study reports these points: Assigning TCR associations to individual alleles was difficult when HLA alleles, especially DR and DQ, strongly co-occurred. The 87-base-pair reads could not distinguish some IMGT-functional V segments, including TRBV6-2 and TRBV6-3, so those segments were excluded. In an earlier analysis of over 550 of the donors, most TCR beta V segments were observed in productive rearrangements about 87% or about 30% of the time, broadly matching IMGT annotations. Because counts were too low, about 18 rarely observed V segments, including chromosome 9 orphons, were excluded from the earlier analysis of roughly 580 of the donors. Several of the top co-occurrence clusters appeared to be linked to parvovirus B19, influenza, CMV and Epstein-Barr virus, according to a later analysis. In a later genetic analysis, a missense DCLRE1C variant was associated with V-gene and J-gene trimming of TCR beta chains, and the association was replicated in an independent cohort. The study listed 150 to 200 TCR beta chains as associated with cytomegalovirus. Presence/absence analyses assumed roughly uniform sequencing depth across donors, an assumption that may not hold. For the cohort, immune exposure information was limited to CMV serostatus. According to a later analysis, TCR association rates differed among HLA loci, with DRB1 alleles showing the most associated TCRs and HLA-C alleles showing the fewest. According to a later analysis, most CMV-associated TCR beta chains appeared to be HLA-restricted, and the HLA associations seemed to be driven largely by CMV exposure. A later genetic analysis reported fewer N-insertions in productive TCRs among donors in an Asian-associated ancestry cluster than the roughly 700-donor mean. Across donors, most TCR sequences were observed very rarely, whereas some public TCRs were present in many individuals. Correlated functional status among segregating V segments might be attributable to linkage disequilibrium, but an unknown experimental factor could not be ruled out. In a later analysis, HLA-associated TCR beta chains were found to be more clonally expanded and to have lower generation probabilities than equally common non-associated chains. In a later analysis, about 16,000 TCR beta sequences were associated with specific HLA alleles at a false discovery rate of 0.05. The cohort was sequenced for TCR beta chains only, and without alpha or paired-chain data the features that could be detected were limited. A few of the identified cytomegalovirus-associated TCR beta chains were confirmed in vitro to be specific for cytomegalovirus antigens. A group of highly shared sequence variants was considered likely to be a technical artifact of the sequencing pipeline. According to the authors, the approach could potentially be generalized to other disease states and immunological phenotypes. A further reported finding was that TCR beta sequences accurately predicted the HLA-A and HLA-B alleles for most subjects in the first cohort. HLA typing was unavailable for some donors at each locus, so association tests used only the typed subset. The classifier was reported to diagnose cytomegalovirus status with high specificity and sensitivity in both the original and validation cohorts.

The cohort comprised approximately 700 healthy bone marrow donors. All cohort members were sampled while nominally healthy, although unrecorded immune exposures were likely present. The donor tested CMV seronegative and was one of the 352 seronegative cohort members. A peripheral blood sample was provided by each donor, and peripheral blood mononuclear cells were used for TCR beta sequencing. The Qiagen DNeasy Blood Extraction Kit was used to extract genomic DNA from the blood cell samples. Trimming removed 2 bases from V and 2 bases from J, leaving 6 bases between the germline ends. Including cysteine and phenylalanine, the CDR3 has 13 amino acids. The read is trimmed to its CDR3 DNA, 39 bases read in frame from base 1. In the germline V gene, CDR1 corresponds to MDHEN and CDR2 to SYDVKM.

The sequencing sample was made of PBMCs. This clonotype was sampled from a man younger than 35 in good health and CMV-seronegative. The sequence links TRBV28 to TRBJ1-2, with no D gene named confidently. In nucleotide form, the sequence is TGTGCCAGCAGTTTAGGGCAGAACTATGGCTACACCTTC. It is translated as CASSLGQNYGYTF.